This record covers a single T cell receptor (beta chain). It lacks a known antigen. No much larger clone exists at a distance of one base, and base qualities are not known. The CDR3 regions of human TCRbeta chains were analyzed by immunosequencing. The paper's data handling went like this. TCRs in the repertoires were matched against a reference library of SARS-CoV-2-specific TCRs that had been generated with the MIRA antigen-specificity platform. Breadth was defined as the fraction of unique TCRs that were SARS-CoV-2-associated, and depth was defined as the fraction of total T cells that were SARS-CoV-2-associated. Using the MIRA data, each spike-specific TCR was assigned both to the spike region to which the TCR was reactive and to a CD4 or CD8 class. Log10-transformed breadth and depth values were compared by one-way ANOVA with Sidak's multiple comparisons tests. Not all clones reach the TCRdb copy of this immuneACCESS table, which keeps in-frame sequences only. Checked studies attribute under half of the gap to unresolved V genes and leave the rest unexplained. D and trimming come from the DNA, and the V and J calls and clone size come from that table. The sample data list around 220,000 clones, and about 95% of these were observed just once. The top ten clonotypes cover roughly 1.8% of the sample.

This record comes from a study of T cell responses to AZD1222 COVID-19 vaccine (dated by TCRdb to the early 2020s). With regard to the full study: A total of more than 230 trial participants underwent TCR sequencing, of whom approximately 200 had received two doses of AZD1222 and roughly 26 had received two doses of the MenACWY control vaccine. Trial participants were enrolled by age into subgroups of 18-55, 56-69 and 70-plus years, and around 150, 28 and 57 TCR-sequenced participants, respectively, were included in these subgroups. Points the paper makes about the study in general: Most participants were white British and females outnumbered males, and the authors suggested that clonal diversity may have been underestimated. CD4 TCRs associated with the vaccine covered the entire spike protein, and the dominant responses were in regions 160-218 and 743-854. Conclusions about previously exposed vaccinees were limited because only six AZD1222 recipients were SARS-CoV-2 seropositive at baseline. Because no samples from the day 14 peak response were available, repertoires could be characterized only after the peak T cell response. Nearly half of unique spike-specific TCRs reportedly recognized epitopes outside regions mutated in the B.1.351 and B.1.1.7 variants. After two AZD1222 doses, both the breadth and the depth of spike-specific TCRs were significantly higher than at day 0 and than in MenACWY recipients. The 56-69-year group was small, and its depth increase did not reach significance, likely because of low power.

Reading the label with the study, this specimen's time point is: about 28 days (+/-7) after the second vaccine dose. What this sample's treatment or condition label stands for: meningococcal conjugate vaccine given as trial control. Vaccinee samples were obtained from the UK trials COV001 and COV002, which included a single-blind randomized controlled phase 2/3 trial of AZD1222 (ChAdOx1 nCoV-19) in healthy adults. For TCRbeta chain sequencing, PBMC samples were collected from trial participants at day 0 and at day 28 after the second dose. V is shortened by 2 bases, J by 4 bases, and the region joining them spans 10 bases. The cysteine opens and the phenylalanine closes a CDR3 of 14 amino acids. Only the CDR3 DNA stays, 42 bases, in frame from base 1. CDR1 and CDR2, per the germline V gene, are SGHDT and YYEEEE.

The receptor was isolated from an adult who received the MenACWY meningococcal vaccine as a control. The rearranged chain carries TRBV5-6 and TRBJ1-5, with no reliable assignment of the D segment. The sequenced sample was peripheral blood, obtained 28 days after the second dose of the MenACWY control vaccine. The bases are TGTGCCAGCAGCTTAAGGGTAGGTAATCAGCCCCAGCATTTT. It is translated as CASSLRVGNQPQHF.